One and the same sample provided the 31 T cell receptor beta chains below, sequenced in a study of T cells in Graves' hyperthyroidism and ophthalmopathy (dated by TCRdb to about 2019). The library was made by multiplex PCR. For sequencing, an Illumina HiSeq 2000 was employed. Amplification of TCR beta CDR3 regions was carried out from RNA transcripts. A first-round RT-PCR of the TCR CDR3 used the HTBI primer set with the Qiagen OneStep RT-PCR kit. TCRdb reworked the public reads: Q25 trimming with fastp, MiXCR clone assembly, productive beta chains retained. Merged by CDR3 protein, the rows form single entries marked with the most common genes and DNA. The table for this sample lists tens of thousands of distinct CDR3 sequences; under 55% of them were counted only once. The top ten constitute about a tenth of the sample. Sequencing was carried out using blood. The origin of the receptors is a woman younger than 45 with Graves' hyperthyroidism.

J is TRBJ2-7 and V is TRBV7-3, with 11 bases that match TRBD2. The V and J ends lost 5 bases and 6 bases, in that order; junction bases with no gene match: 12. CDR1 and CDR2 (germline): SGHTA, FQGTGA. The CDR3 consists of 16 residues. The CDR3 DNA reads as TGTGCCAGCAGCCGAGAATCACTAGCGGGAGTTTCCGAGCAGTACTTC. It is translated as CASSRESLAGVSEQYF.

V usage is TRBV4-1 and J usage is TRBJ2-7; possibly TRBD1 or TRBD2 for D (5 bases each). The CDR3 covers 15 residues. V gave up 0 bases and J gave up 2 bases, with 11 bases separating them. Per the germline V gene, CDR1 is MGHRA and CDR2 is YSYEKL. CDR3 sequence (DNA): TGCGCCAGCAGCCAAGAAACCCCGGGACCCTACGAGCAGTACTTC. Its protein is CASSQETPGPYEQYF.

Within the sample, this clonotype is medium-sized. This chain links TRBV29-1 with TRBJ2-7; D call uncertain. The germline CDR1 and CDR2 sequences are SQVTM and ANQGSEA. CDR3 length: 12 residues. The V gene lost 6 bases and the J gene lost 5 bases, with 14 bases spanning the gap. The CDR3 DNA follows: TGCAGCGTCAACACGGTCCAAAACGAGCAGTACTTC. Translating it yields CSVNTVQNEQYF.

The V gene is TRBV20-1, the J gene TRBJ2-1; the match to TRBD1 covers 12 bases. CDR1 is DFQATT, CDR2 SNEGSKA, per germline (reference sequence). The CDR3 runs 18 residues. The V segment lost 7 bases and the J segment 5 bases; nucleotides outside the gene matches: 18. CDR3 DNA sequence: TGCAGTGTAAACCTCCGGGACAGGGGGCTGTTGGTCCACAATGAGCAGTTCTTC. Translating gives CSVNLRDRGLLVHNEQFF.

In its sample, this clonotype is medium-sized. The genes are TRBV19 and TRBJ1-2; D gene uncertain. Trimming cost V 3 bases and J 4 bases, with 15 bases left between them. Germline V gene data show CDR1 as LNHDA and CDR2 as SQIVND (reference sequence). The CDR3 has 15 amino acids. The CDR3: CASSIPGQPVYGYTF. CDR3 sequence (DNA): TGTGCCAGTAGTATCCCAGGCCAACCGGTCTATGGCTACACCTTC.

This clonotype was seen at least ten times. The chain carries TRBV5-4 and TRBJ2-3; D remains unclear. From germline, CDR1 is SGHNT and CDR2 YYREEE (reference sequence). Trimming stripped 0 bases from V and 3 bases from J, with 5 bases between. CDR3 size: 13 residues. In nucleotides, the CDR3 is TGTGCCAGCAGCTTGGTGCCGACAGATACGCAGTATTTT. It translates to CASSLVPTDTQYF.

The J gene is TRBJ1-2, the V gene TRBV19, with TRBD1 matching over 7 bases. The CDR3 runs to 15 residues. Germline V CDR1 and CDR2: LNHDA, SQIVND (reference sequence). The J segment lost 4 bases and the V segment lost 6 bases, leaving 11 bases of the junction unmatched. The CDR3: CASSPDREGFYGYTF. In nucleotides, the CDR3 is TGTGCCAGTAGCCCCGACAGGGAAGGGTTCTATGGCTACACCTTC.

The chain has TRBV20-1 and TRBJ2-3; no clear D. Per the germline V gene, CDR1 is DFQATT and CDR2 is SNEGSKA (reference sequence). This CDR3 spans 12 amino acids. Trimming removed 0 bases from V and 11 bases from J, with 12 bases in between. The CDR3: CSARDLQSGQYF. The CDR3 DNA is TGCAGTGCTAGAGATCTCCAATCAGGGCAGTATTTT.

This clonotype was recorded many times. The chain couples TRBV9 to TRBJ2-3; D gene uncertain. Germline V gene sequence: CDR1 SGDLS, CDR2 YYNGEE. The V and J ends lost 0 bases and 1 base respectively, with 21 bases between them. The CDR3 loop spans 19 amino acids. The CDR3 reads CASSVAGEGPHGGTDTQYF. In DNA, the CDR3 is TGTGCCAGCAGCGTAGCCGGAGAAGGGCCCCATGGGGGCACAGATACGCAGTATTTT.

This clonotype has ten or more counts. As DNA, the CDR3 is TGCAGGGGTCATGGCTACACCTTC. Encoded protein: CRGHGYTF. V gene TRBV1 combines with J gene TRBJ1-2. TRBV1 is given as a pseudogene. This CDR3 has 8 amino acids.

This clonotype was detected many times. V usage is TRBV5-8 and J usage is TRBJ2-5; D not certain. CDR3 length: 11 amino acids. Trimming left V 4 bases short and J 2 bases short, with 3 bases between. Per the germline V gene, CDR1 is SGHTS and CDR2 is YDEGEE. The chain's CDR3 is CASSNQETQYF. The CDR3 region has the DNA TGTGCCAGCAGCAATCAAGAGACCCAGTACTTC.

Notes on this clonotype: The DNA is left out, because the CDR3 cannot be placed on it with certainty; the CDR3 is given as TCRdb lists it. The CDR3 loop reads CASSIGGNGYEQYFGPGTGELFF. This rearrangement joins TRBV19 to TRBJ2-2; the tabulated D call, TRBD2, remains unverified against the DNA. CDR1 is LNHDA and CDR2 is SQIVND in the germline V gene (reference sequence). The CDR3 has 23 residues if both end residues are counted.

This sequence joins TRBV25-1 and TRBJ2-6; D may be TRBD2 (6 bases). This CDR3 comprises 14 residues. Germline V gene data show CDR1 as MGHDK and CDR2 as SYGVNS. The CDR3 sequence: CADRPGEGANVLTF. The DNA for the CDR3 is TGTGCTGATCGCCCGGGAGAAGGGGCCAACGTCCTGACTTTC.

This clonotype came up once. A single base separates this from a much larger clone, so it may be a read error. The CDR3 coding sequence is TGTGCCAGCCGCTTACGAGGACGGATCTCTAATGAAGAACTGTTTTTT. Translation gives CASRLRGRISNEELFF. The chain employs TRBV5-5 and TRBJ1-4, with D unresolved. Germline CDR1 is SGHKS and CDR2 is YYEKEE (reference sequence). The CDR3 sequence is 16 residues long.

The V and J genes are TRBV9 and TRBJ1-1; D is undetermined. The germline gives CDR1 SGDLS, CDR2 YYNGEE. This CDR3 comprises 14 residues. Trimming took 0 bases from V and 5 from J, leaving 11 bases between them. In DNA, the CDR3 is TGTGCCAGCAGCGTAGGCGTTAGACGAACTGAAGCTTTCTTT. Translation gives CASSVGVRRTEAFF.

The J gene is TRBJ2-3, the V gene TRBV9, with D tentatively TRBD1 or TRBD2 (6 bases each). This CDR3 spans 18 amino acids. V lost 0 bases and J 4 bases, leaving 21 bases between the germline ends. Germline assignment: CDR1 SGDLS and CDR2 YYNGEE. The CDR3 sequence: CASSVEFGGGSLADTQYF. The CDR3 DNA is TGTGCCAGCAGCGTAGAATTCGGGGGCGGTAGCCTGGCAGATACGCAGTATTTT. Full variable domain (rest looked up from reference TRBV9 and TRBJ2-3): DSGVTQTPKHLITATGQRVTLRCSPRSGDLSVYWYQQSLDQGLQFLIQYYNGEERAKGNILERFSAQQFPDLHSELNLSSLELGDSALYFCASSVEFGGGSLADTQYFGPGTRLTVL.

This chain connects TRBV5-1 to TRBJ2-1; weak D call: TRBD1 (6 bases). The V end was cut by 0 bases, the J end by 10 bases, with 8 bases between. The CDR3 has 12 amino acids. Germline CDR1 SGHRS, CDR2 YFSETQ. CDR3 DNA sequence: TGCGCCAGCAGCTTGGGGGGGCCGGAGCAGTTCTTC. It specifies CASSLGGPEQFF. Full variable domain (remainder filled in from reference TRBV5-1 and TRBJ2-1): KAGVTQTPRYLIKTRGQQVTLSCSPISGHRSVSWYQQTPGQGLQFLFEYFSETQRNKGNFPGRFSGRQFSNSRSEMNVSTLELGDSALYLCASSLGGPEQFFGPGTRLTVL.

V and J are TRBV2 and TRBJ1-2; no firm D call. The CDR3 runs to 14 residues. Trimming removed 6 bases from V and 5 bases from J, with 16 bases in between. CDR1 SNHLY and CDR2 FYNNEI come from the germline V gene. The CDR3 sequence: CASRELISIYGYTF. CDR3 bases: TGTGCCAGCAGGGAGCTGATATCAATTTATGGCTACACCTTC.

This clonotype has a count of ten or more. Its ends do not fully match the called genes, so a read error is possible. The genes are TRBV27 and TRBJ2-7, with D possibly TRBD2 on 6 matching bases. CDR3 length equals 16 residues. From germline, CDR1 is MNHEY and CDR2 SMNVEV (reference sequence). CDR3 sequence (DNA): TGTGCCAGCAGTTTATCCCTAGCGATCCGGTCCTCCGAGCAGTACTTC. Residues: CASSLSLAIRSSEQYF.

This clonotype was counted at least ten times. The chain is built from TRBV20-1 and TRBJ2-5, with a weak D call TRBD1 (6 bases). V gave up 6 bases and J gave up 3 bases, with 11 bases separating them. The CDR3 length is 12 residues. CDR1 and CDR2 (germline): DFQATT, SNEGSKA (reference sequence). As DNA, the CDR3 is TGCAGTGCCCCCAGGACAGAAGAGACCCAGTACTTC. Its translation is CSAPRTEETQYF.

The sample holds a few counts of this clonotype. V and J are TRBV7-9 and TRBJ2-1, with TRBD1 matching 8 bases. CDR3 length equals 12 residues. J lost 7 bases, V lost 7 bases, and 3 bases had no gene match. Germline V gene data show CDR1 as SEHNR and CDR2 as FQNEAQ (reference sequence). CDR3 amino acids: CASTGGKNEQFF. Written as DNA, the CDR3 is TGTGCCAGCACAGGGGGCAAGAATGAGCAGTTCTTC.

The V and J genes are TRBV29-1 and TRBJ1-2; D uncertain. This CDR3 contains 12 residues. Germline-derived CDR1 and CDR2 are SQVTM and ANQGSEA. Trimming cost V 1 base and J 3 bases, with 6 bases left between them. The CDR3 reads CSVEGQYYGYTF. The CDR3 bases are TGCAGCGTTGAAGGCCAGTACTATGGCTACACCTTC.

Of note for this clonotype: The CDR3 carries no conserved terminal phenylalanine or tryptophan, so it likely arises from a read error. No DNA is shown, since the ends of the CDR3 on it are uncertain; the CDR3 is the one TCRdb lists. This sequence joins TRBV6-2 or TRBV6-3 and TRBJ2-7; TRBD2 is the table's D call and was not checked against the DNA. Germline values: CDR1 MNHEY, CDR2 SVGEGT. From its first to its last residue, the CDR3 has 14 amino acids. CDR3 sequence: CASSGLAGTNEQCL.

The CDR3 loop is CASSHTTSIAYEQYF. CDR3 in DNA: TGTGCCAGCAGCCACACGACCTCAATTGCGTACGAGCAGTACTTC. V and J are TRBV7-8 and TRBJ2-7, with D hard to call. Germline V gene sequence: CDR1 SGHVS, CDR2 FQNEAQ. CDR3 length: 15 residues. The V and J ends lost 5 bases and 4 bases respectively, with 18 bases between them.

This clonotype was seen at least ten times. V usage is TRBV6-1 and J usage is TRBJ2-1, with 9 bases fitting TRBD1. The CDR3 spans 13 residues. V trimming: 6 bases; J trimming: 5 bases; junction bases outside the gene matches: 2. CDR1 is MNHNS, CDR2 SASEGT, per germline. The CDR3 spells CASSRQGDNEQFF. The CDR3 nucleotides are TGTGCCAGCAGCCGACAGGGGGACAATGAGCAGTTCTTC.

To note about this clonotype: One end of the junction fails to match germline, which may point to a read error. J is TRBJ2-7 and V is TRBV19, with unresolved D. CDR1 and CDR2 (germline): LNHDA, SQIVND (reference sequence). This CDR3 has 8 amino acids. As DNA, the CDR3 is TGTGCCAGTAGTATAGATCTTTGG. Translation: CASSIDLW.

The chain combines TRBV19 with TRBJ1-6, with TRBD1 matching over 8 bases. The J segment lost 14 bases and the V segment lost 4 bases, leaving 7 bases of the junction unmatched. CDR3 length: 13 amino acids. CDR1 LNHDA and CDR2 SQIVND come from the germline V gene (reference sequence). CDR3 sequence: CASSTDRGRTLHF. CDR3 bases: TGTGCCAGTAGTACCGACAGGGGAAGGACCCTCCACTTT. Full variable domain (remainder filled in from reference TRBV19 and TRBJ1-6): DGGITQSPKYLFRKEGQNVTLSCEQNLNHDAMYWYRQDPGQGLRLIYYSQIVNDFQKGDIAEGYSVSREKKESFPLTVTSAQKNPTAFYLCASSTDRGRTLHFGNGTRLTVT.

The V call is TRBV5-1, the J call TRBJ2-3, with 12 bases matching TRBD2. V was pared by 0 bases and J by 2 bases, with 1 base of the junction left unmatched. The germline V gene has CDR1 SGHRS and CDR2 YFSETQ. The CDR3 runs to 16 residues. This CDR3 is CASSLGTSGNTDTQYF. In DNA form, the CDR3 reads TGCGCCAGCAGCTTGGGGACTAGCGGGAACACAGATACGCAGTATTTT. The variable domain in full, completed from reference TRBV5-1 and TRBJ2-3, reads KAGVTQTPRYLIKTRGQQVTLSCSPISGHRSVSWYQQTPGQGLQFLFEYFSETQRNKGNFPGRFSGRQFSNSRSEMNVSTLELGDSALYLCASSLGTSGNTDTQYFGPGTRLTVL.

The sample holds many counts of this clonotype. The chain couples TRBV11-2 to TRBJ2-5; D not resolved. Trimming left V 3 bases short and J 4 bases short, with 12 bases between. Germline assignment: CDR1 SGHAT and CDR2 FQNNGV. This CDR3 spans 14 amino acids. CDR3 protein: CASSFGFSGETQYF. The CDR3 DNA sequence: TGTGCCAGCAGCTTCGGCTTTTCGGGAGAGACCCAGTACTTC. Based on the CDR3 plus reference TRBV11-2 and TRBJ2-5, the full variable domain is EAGVAQSPRYKIIEKRQSVAFWCNPISGHATLYWYQQILGQGPKLLIQFQNNGVVDDSQLPKDRFSAERLKGVDSTLKIQPAKLEDSAVYLCASSFGFSGETQYFGPGTRLLVL.

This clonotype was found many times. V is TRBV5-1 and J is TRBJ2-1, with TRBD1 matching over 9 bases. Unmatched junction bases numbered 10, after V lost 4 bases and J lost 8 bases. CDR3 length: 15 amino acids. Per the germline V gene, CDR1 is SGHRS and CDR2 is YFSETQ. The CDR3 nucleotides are TGCGCCAGCAGCCGCGCGGGACAGGGTATGGATGAGCAGTTCTTC. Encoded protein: CASSRAGQGMDEQFF.

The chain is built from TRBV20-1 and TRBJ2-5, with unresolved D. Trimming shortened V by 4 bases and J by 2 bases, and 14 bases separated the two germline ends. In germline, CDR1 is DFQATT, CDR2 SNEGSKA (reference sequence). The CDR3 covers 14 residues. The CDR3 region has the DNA TGCAGTGCTACCCAGTACACTAAACAAGAGACCCAGTACTTC. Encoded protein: CSATQYTKQETQYF.